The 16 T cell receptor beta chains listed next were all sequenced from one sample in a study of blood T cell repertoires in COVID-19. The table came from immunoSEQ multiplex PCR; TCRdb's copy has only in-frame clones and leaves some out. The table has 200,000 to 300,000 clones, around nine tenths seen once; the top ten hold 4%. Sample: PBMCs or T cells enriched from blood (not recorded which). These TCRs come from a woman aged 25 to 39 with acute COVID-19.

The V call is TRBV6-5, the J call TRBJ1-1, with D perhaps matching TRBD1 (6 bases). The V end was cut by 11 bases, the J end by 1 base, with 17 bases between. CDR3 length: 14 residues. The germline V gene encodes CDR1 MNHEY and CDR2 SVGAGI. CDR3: CASRQGPANTEAFF. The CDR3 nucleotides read TGTGCCTCCCGTCAGGGGCCCGCGAACACTGAAGCTTTCTTT.

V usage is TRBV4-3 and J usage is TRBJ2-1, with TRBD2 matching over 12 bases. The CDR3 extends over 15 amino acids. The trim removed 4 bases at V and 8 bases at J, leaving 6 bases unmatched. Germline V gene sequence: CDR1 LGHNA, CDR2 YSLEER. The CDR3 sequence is CASSRLAGGAHEQFF. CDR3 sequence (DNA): TGCGCCAGCAGCCGTCTAGCGGGGGGGGCCCATGAGCAGTTCTTC.

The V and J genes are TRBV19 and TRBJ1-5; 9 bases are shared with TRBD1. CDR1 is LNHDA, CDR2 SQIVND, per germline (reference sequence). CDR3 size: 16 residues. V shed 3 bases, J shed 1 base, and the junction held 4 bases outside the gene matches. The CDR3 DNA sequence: TGTGCCAGTAGTATGTCGGGGACAGGGAGCAATCAGCCCCAGCATTTT. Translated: CASSMSGTGSNQPQHF.

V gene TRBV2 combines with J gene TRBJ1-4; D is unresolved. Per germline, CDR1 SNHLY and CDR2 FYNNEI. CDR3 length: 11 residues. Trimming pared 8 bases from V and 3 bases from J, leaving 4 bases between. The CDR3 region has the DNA TGTGCCAGCGGGCCTAATGAAAAACTGTTTTTT. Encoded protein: CASGPNEKLFF.

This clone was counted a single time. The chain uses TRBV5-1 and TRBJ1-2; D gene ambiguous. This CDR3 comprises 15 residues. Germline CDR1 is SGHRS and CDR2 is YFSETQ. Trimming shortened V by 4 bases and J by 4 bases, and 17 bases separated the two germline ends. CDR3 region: CASSPRLPAGYGYTF. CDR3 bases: TGCGCCAGCAGCCCACGACTCCCGGCGGGCTATGGCTACACCTTC.

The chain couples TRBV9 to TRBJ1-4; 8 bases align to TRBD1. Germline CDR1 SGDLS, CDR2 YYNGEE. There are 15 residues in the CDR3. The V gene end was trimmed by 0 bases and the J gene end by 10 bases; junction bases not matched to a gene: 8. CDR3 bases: TGTGCCAGCAGCGTAGCTACAGGGGGAAAGACAAAACTGTTTTTT. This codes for CASSVATGGKTKLFF.

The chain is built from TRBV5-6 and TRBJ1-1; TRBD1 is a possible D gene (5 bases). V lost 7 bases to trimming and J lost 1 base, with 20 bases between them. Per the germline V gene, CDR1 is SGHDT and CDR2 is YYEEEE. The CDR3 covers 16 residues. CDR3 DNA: TGTGCCAGCGCCCTTAGGGGTGGCGGGAGGAACACTGAAGCTTTCTTT. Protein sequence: CASALRGGGRNTEAFF.

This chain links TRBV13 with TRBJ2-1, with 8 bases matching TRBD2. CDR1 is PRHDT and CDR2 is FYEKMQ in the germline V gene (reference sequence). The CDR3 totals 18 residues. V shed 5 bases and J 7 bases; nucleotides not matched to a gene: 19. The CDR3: CASSPGRRGEGRSNEQFF. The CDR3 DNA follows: TGTGCCAGCAGCCCTGGGAGGCGGGGGGAGGGGAGATCGAATGAGCAGTTCTTC.

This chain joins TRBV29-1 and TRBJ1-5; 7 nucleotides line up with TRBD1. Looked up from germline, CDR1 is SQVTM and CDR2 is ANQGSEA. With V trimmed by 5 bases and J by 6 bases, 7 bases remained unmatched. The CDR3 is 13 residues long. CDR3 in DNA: TGCAGCGTTCGACAGGGAAGCGGTCAGCCCCAGCATTTT. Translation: CSVRQGSGQPQHF. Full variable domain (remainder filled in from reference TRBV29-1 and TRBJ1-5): SAVISQKPSRDICQRGTSLTIQCQVDSQVTMMFWYRQQPGQSLTLIATANQGSEATYESGFVIDKFPISRPNLTFSTLTVSNMSPEDSSIYLCSVRQGSGQPQHFGDGTRLSIL.

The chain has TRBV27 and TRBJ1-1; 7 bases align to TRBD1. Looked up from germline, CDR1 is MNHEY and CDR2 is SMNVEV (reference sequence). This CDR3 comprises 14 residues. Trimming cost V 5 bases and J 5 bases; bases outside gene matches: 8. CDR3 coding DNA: TGTGCCAGCAGTCTGCAAGCAGGGGGTACTGAAGCTTTCTTT. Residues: CASSLQAGGTEAFF.

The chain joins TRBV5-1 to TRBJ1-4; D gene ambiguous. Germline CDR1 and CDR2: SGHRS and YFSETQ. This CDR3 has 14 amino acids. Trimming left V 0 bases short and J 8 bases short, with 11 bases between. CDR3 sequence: CASSLGPPSEKLFF. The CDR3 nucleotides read TGCGCCAGCAGCTTGGGGCCGCCGTCGGAAAAACTGTTTTTT.

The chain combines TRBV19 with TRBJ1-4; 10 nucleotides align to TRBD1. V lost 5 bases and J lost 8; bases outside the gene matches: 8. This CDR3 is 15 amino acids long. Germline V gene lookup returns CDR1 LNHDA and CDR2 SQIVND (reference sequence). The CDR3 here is CASSPKDRGNEKLFF. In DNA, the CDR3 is TGTGCCAGTAGTCCTAAGGACAGGGGGAACGAAAAACTGTTTTTT.

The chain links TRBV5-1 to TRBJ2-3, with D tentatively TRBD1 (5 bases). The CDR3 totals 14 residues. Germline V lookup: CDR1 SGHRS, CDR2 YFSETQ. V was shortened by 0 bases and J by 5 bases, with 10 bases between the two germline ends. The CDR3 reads CASSLGDREDTQYF. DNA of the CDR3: TGCGCCAGCAGCTTGGGAGACAGAGAAGATACGCAGTATTTT.

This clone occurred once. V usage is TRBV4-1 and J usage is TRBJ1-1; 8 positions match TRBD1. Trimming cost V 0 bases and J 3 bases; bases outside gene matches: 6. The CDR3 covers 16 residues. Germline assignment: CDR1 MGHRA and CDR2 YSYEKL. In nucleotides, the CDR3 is TGCGCCAGCAGCCAAGAAGGGACAGGAGCTTACACTGAAGCTTTCTTT. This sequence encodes CASSQEGTGAYTEAFF.

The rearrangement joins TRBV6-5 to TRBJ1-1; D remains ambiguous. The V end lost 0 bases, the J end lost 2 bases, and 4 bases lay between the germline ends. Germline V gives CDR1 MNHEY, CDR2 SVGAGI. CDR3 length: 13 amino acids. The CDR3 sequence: CASSYSLNTEAFF. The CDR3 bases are TGTGCCAGCAGTTACTCACTTAACACTGAAGCTTTCTTT.

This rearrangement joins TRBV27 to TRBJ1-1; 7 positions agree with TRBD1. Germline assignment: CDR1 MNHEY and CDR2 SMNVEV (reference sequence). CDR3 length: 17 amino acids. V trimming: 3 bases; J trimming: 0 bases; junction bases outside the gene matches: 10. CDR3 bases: TGTGCCAGCAGTTTGCTGGGACAGCAAAGAATGAACACTGAAGCTTTCTTT. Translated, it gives CASSLLGQQRMNTEAFF.